The clone carrying this TCR beta chain was detected many times. What it binds is unknown. The sample comes from a study of T cells in Graves' hyperthyroidism and ophthalmopathy. Study-level information: Peripheral blood samples were taken at initial diagnosis, prior to any treatment.

The authors obtained PBMCs from around 10 ml of fresh peripheral blood. Study observations and caveats: Using 13 V-J features, a model discriminated ophthalmopathy from stable hyperthyroidism. Ophthalmopathy was predicted by the model a median of approximately 6 months ahead of onset.

Germline V gene lookup returns CDR1 MNHNS and CDR2 SASEGT. The CDR3 is 12 residues long. Trimming cost V 5 bases and J 5 bases, with 9 bases left between them. RNA transcripts served as the template for amplifying TCR beta CDR3 regions. Researchers ran a first-round RT-PCR on the TCR CDR3 using the HTBI primer set. MiXCR, applied by TCRdb to the multiplex PCR reads, yields one record per CDR3 protein. The sample contains 400,000 or so distinct CDR3 sequences, nearly 15% of which appear only once. The chain recombines TRBV6-1 with TRBJ2-5; no clear D. The sequence was obtained from a woman between 55 and 75 years old with Graves' ophthalmopathy. Specimen: blood. The CDR3 DNA is TGTGCCAGCAGTTCCTTCAGGGAGACCCAGTACTTC. Its protein is CASSSFRETQYF.